This T cell receptor beta chain was sequenced in a study of response to subunit inactivated influenza vaccine. TCRdb analysed the RT-PCR reads with MiXCR anew, one entry per CDR3 protein. Of more than 600,000 distinct CDR3 sequences listed, 15% to 20% are singletons. V was clipped by 4 bases and J by 3 bases; unmatched bases: 5. Germline CDR1 and CDR2: SGHTS and YDEGEE. This CDR3 is built from 14 residues. The clonotype originates from a man in his fifties who received an inactivated influenza vaccine. The input for sequencing was PBMCs from blood, taken more than 4 days after vaccination. This chain uses TRBV5-8 with TRBJ1-1, with 8 bases matching TRBD1. This CDR3 is CASSPDREHTEAFF. Written as DNA, the CDR3 is TGTGCCAGCAGCCCGGACAGGGAACACACTGAAGCTTTCTTT.